A selection of T cell receptor beta chains follows, all from one sample in a study of cytomegalovirus exposure and HLA in healthy donors. Assay used: immunoSEQ multiplex PCR; TCRdb lists only in-frame clones, some missing. The sample shows about 60,000 clones, around two thirds of them seen only once. The sample comprised PBMCs. These receptors were taken from a woman in her fifties or sixties in good health and CMV-seropositive. Each CDR3 is given with its conserved first and last residue. The order of the fields is V gene, J gene, clone size, CDR3 protein. The size entry is marked missing in some rows and otherwise reads once, few, many or a size class.

>TRBV19|TRBJ1-2|NA
CASTLAGGYDGYTF
>TRBV19|TRBJ1-5|few
CASSIRGQGKQPQHF
>TRBV4-3|TRBJ1-2|once
CASSQDAGALYGYTF
>TRBV6-5|TRBJ2-1|NA
CASSDRGPSYNEQFF
>TRBV6-5|TRBJ2-1|NA
CASRSGQGPYNEQFF
>TRBV5-4|TRBJ1-1|NA
CASSPGGAGDTEAFF
>TRBV28|TRBJ1-5|NA
CASTAIRVGEWTQHF
>TRBV5-1|TRBJ1-1|few
CASSPDRQGPAFF
>TRBV4-3|TRBJ2-1|NA
CASSQDRVNEQFF
>TRBV14|TRBJ1-3|NA
CASSQESLRGRLGNTIYF
>TRBV4-3|TRBJ1-1|few
CASSQVEGTEAFF
>TRBV9|TRBJ2-1|NA
CASSVSLVYNEQFF
>TRBV10-3|TRBJ1-2|NA
CAISFIVTAEGYTF
>TRBV5-1|TRBJ1-4|NA
CASSLGTVSNEKLFF
>TRBV5-1|TRBJ2-7|NA
CASSIDGSYEQYF
>TRBV6-5|TRBJ1-2|NA
CASSLRGYGYTF
>TRBV5-6|TRBJ1-1|once
CASSFGHLNTEAFF
>TRBV9|TRBJ1-6|NA
CASSAGTGGTGNSPLHF
>TRBV7-2|TRBJ2-1|NA
CASSFRLAGEQFF
>TRBV10-2|TRBJ1-4|NA
CASSEGRINEKLFF
>TRBV19|TRBJ1-1|few
CASSTRQGLEAFF
>TRBV20-1|TRBJ2-7|few
CSARKQGEQYF
>TRBV6-1|TRBJ2-7|once
CASSHRGGMEQYF
>TRBV4-3|TRBJ1-5|NA
CASSQDPGQGPNQPQHF
>TRBV27|TRBJ2-7|NA
CASSLADFLRGSSYEQYF
>TRBV5-1|TRBJ1-1|NA
CASSATGTGVEAFF
>TRBV6-5|TRBJ2-7|few
CASSYSETGVYEQYF
>TRBV13|TRBJ1-1|NA
CASSLVGGFRAEAFF